This T cell receptor (beta chain) was captured by sequencing in a study of blood T cell repertoires in COVID-19. Overall study context: Donors in the United States, Italy and Spain gave samples during acute or convalescent COVID-19. Sources were T cells, B-cell-depleted T cells, or PBMCs; the material itself was cDNA or gDNA.

The CDR3 contains 17 residues. The germline CDR1 and CDR2 sequences are SQVTM and ANQGSEA. Trimming took 6 bases from V and 0 from J; bases not matched to a gene: 11. Authors' processing steps: Estimation of nucleated cell counts relied on the amplification of reference gene primers. Produced via immunoSEQ multiplex PCR; TCRdb's table is partial and in-frame only. Clone size and the V and J calls come from that table; the DNA yielded D and trimming. This repertoire shows some 120,000 clones, about 85% found once; its top ten account for 5% to 7.5%. The rearrangement links TRBV29-1 to TRBJ2-6; 7 nucleotides line up with TRBD1. This clonotype was obtained from an elderly man with active or convalescent COVID-19. The sample consisted of peripheral blood. The CDR3: CSVGPGTVSSGANVLTF. In nucleotides, the CDR3 is TGCAGCGTGGGCCCCGGGACAGTGAGCTCTGGGGCCAACGTCCTGACTTTC.